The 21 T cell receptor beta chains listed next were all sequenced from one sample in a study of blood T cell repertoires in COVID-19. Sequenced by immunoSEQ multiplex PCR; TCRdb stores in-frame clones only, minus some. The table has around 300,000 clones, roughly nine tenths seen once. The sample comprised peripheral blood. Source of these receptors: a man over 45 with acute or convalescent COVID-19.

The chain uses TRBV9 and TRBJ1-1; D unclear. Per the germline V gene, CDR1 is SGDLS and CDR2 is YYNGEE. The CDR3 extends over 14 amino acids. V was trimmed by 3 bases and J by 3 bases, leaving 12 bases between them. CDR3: CASSEEVSYTEAFF. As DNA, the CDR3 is TGTGCCAGCAGCGAGGAGGTCAGCTACACTGAAGCTTTCTTT.

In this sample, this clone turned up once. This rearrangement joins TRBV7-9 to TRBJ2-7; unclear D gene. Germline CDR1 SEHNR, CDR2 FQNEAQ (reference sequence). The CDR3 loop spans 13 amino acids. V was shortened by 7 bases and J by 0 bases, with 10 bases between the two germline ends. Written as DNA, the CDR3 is TGTGCCAGCACCGCACAGAGCTCCTACGAGCAGTACTTC. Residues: CASTAQSSYEQYF.

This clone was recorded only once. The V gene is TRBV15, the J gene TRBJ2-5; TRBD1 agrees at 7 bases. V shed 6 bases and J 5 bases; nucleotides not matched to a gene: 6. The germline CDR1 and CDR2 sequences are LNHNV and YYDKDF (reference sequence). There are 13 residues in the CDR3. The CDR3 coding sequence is TGTGCCACCAGTAGGGGGCGCAGGGAGACCCAGTACTTC. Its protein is CATSRGRRETQYF. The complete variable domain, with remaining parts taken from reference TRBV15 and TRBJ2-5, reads DAMVIQNPRYQVTQFGKPVTLSCSQTLNHNVMYWYQQKSSQAPKLLFHYYDKDFNNEADTPDNFQSRRPNTSFCFLDIRSPGLGDTAMYLCATSRGRRETQYFGPGTRLLVL.

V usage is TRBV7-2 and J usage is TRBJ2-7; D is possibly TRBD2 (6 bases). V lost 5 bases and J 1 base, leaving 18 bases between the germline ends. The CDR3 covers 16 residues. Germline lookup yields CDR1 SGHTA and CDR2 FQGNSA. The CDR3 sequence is CASSLPRGVGSYEQYF. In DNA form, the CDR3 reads TGTGCCAGCAGCCTCCCGCGGGGTGTTGGGTCCTACGAGCAGTACTTC.

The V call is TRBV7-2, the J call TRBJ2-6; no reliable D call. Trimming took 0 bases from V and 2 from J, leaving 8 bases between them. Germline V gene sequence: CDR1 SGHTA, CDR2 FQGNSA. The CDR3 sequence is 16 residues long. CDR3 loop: CASSLAHYAGANVLTF. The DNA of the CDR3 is TGTGCCAGCAGCTTAGCTCACTATGCTGGGGCCAACGTCCTGACTTTC. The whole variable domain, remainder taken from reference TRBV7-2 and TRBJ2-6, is GAGVSQSPSNKVTEKGKDVELRCDPISGHTALYWYRQSLGQGLEFLIYFQGNSAPDKSGLPSDRFSAERTGGSVSTLTIQRTQQEDSAVYLCASSLAHYAGANVLTFGAGSRLTVL.

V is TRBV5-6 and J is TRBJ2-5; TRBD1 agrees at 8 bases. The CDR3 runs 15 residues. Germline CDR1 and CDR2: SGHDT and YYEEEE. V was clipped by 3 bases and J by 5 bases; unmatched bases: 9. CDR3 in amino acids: CASSYRTGFWETQYF. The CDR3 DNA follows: TGTGCCAGCAGCTACCGGACAGGGTTCTGGGAGACCCAGTACTTC.

This chain's CDR3 is CASTPDRLEETQYF. CDR3 nucleotide sequence: TGTGCCAGCACTCCGGACAGACTCGAAGAGACCCAGTACTTC. This chain links TRBV9 with TRBJ2-5; weak D call: TRBD1 (6 bases). Germline V CDR1 and CDR2: SGDLS, YYNGEE. Trimming removed 6 bases from V and 3 bases from J, with 15 bases in between. CDR3 length: 14 amino acids.

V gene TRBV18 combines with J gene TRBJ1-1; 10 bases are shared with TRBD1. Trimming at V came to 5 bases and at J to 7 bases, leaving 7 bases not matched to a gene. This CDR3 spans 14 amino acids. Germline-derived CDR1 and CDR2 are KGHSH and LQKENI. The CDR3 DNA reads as TGTGCCAGCTCAATCGGACAGGGGGAAGGTGAAGCTTTCTTT. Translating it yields CASSIGQGEGEAFF.

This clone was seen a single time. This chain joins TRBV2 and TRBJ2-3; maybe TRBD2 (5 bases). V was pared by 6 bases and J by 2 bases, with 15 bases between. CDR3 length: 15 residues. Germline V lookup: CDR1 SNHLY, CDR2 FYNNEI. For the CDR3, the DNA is TGTGCCAGCAGGGCAGGAGGAGTTGACACAGATACGCAGTATTTT. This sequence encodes CASRAGGVDTDTQYF.

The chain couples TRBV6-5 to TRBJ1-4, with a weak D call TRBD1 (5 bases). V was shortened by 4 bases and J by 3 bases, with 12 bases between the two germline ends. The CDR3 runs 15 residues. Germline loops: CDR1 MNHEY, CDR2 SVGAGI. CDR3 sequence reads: CASSSQGAPNEKLFF. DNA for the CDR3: TGTGCCAGCAGTTCCCAGGGTGCGCCTAATGAAAAACTGTTTTTT.

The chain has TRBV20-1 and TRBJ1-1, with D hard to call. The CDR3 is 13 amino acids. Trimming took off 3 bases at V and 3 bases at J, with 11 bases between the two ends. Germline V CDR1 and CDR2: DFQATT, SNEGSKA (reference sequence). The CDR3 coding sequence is TGCAGTGCTAGTGTGCCAGGATACACTGAAGCTTTCTTT. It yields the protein CSASVPGYTEAFF.

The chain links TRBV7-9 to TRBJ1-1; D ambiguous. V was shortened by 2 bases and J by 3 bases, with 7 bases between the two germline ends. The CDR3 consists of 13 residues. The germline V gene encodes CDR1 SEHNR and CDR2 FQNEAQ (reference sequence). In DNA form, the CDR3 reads TGTGCCAGCAGCTTATTACTGGACACTGAAGCTTTCTTT. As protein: CASSLLLDTEAFF.

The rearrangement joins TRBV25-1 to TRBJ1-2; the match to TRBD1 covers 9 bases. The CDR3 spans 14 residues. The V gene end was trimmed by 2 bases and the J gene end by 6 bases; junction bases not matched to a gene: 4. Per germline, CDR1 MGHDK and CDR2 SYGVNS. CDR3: CASSEGTGRNGYTF. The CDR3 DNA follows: TGTGCCAGCAGTGAAGGGACAGGGAGGAATGGCTACACCTTC.

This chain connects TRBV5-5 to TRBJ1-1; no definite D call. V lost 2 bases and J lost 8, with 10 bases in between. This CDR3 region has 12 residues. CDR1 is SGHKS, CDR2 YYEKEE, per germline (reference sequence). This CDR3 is CASSFPGVEAFF. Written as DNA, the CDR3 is TGTGCCAGCAGCTTCCCGGGAGTCGAAGCTTTCTTT.

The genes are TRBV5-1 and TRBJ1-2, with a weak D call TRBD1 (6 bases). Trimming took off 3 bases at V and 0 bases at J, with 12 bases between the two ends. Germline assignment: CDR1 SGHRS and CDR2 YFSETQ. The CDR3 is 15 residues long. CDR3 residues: CASSSGQNPNYGYTF. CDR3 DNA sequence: TGCGCCAGCAGCTCCGGACAGAATCCTAACTATGGCTACACCTTC.

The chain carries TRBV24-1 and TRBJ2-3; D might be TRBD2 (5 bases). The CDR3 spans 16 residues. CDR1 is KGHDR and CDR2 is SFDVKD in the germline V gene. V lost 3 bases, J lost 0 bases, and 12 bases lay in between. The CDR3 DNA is TGTGCCACCAGTGATGGAGCGGAGAGCAGCACAGATACGCAGTATTTT. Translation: CATSDGAESSTDTQYF.

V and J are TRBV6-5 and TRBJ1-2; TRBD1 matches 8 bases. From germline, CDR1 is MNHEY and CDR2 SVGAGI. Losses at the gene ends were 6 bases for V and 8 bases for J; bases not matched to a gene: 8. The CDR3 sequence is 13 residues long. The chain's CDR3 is CASRATGALGYTF. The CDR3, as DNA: TGTGCCAGCAGGGCGACAGGGGCTTTAGGCTACACCTTC.

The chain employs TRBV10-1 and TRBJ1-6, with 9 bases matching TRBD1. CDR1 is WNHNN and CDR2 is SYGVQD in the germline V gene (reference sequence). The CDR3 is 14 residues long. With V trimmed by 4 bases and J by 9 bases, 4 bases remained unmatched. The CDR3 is CASSARTGVSPLHF. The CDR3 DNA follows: TGCGCCAGCAGTGCAAGGACAGGGGTTTCACCCCTCCACTTT.

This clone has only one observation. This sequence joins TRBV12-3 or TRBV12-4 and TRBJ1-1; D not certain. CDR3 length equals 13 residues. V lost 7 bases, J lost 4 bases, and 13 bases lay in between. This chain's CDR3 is CASTEQDGTEAFF. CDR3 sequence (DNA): TGTGCCAGCACCGAGCAGGATGGCACTGAAGCTTTCTTT.

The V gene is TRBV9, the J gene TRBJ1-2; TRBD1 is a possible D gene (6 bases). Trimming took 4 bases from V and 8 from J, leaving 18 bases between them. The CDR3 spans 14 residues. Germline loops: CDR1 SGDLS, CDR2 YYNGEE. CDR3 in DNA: TGTGCCAGCAGCCCGAATCCAGGGGTTGGGGGCTACACCTTC. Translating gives CASSPNPGVGGYTF.

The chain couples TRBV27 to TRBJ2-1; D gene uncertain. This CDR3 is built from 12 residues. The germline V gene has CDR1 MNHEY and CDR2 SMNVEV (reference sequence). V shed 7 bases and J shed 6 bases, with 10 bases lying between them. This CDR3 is CASTGAGNEQFF. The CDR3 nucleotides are TGTGCCAGCACCGGAGCTGGCAATGAGCAGTTCTTC.